This T cell receptor beta chain stems from a study of blood T cell repertoires in COVID-19. About the research overall: Sources were T cells, B-cell-depleted T cells, or PBMCs; the material itself was cDNA or gDNA.

Study processing details: Amplification from reference gene primers served as the basis for estimated nucleated cell counts. Libraries were prepared by immunoSEQ multiplex PCR; TCRdb keeps only in-frame clonotypes and omits some of them. The V and J calls and clone size are taken from that table; D and trimming were inferred from the DNA. Of about 140,000 clones listed, roughly 79% are singletons. Only one count was recorded for this clone. The length of the CDR3 is 12 residues. V was cut by 2 bases and J by 5 bases, with 7 bases left in between. CDR1 and CDR2 from the germline V gene are SGHKS and YYEKEE (reference sequence).

This rearrangement joins TRBV5-5 to TRBJ1-2, with D possibly being TRBD1 (6 bases). The receptor was isolated from a woman aged 45-59 years who had recovered from COVID-19. Sequencing was performed on PBMCs or T cells enriched from blood (not recorded which). The CDR3, as DNA: TGTGCCAGCAGCTTTGGACAGTATGGCTACACCTTC. Translating it yields CASSFGQYGYTF.